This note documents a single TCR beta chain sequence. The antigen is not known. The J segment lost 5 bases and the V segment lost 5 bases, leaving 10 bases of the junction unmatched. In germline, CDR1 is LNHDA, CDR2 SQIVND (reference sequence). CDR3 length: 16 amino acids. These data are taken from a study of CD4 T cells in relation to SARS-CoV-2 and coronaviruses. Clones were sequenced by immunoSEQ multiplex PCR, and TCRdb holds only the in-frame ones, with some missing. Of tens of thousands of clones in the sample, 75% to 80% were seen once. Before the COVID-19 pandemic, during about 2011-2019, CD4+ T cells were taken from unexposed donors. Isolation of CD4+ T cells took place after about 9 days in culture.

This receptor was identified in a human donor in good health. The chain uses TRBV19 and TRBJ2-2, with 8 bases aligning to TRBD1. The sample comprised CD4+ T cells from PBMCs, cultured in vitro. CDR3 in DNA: TGTGCCAGTAGTTTATCCCAGGGGGCAGGGACCGGGGAGCTGTTTTTT. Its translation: CASSLSQGAGTGELFF.